The TCR beta chain under discussion was sequenced for a study of blood T cell repertoires in COVID-19 (TCRdb year 2020). Turning to the overall study: Samples covering the acute and convalescent phases of COVID-19 were provided by collaborators in the United States, Italy and Spain. The material from the prospective study consisted of cDNA or gDNA derived from T cells, B-cell-depleted T cells, or PBMCs. Subjects who had been exposed to COVID-19, were actively infected with it, or had recovered from it provided the deeply sampled blood TCRbeta repertoires that made up the dataset. The repertoires were released in a freely available public database intended as a resource for research on the immune response to SARS-CoV-2. Samples came from the ongoing ImmuneRACE study (first 160 participants) plus 1,254 subjects from 6 global collaborators. The sample metadata nearly always contained a de-identified subject ID, COVID-19 status, age in years and sex. Where available, HLA class I and class II types were obtained from metadata supplied by the sample provider rather than from assay-based typing.

Overall results and qualifications from the work: How much clinical and demographic metadata was included differed by source and by participant, and the metadata was provided uncurated.

TCRbeta CDR3 regions were amplified from genomic DNA using the immunoSEQ Assay, a bias-controlled multiplex PCR. Per the source publication's procedure: The number of nucleated cells in each sample was estimated from the amplification of reference gene primers within the assay. To quantify the absolute abundance of each unique TCRbeta CDR3 rearrangement, sequence reads were collapsed and filtered. Productive Simpson clonality was computed per sample as the square root of Simpson's diversity index over productive rearrangements. The source is immuneACCESS, and TCRdb retained only in-frame sequences with V and J called. Part of the clones is not carried over; for the studies checked, unresolved V genes explain less than half of this, and the remainder is unexplained. From that table come the V and J calls and clone size; the DNA was used to work out D and trimming. The sample has fewer than 450,000 clones on record, approximately 86% of them singletons. The ten most abundant clones make up approximately 2% of the sample.

A note on this clone: Its binding antigen is unknown. No base-level quality is on record; no much larger clone is a single base apart.

CDR1 and CDR2 (MGHRA, YSYEKL) derive from the germline V gene. V sheds 3 bases and J sheds 2 bases, leaving 22 bases between their ends. Taken from cysteine to phenylalanine, the CDR3 has 19 residues. Only the CDR3 region is kept as DNA, spanning 57 bases read in frame from base 1. In the prospective study, participants were roughly 18 to 100 years old, resided in about two dozen geographic areas of the United States, and were enrolled through a virtual design. Cohort assignment in the prospective study relied on participant-reported clinical history from a screening survey and a study questionnaire. Each participant in the prospective study had whole blood, serum and a nasopharyngeal or oropharyngeal swab collected by mobile phlebotomists. Additional blood draws and questionnaires over an approximately 2-month period could optionally be provided by prospective study participants. Before DNA extraction, blood samples from the prospective study were shipped at room temperature or frozen.

This clonotype was sampled from a woman aged 40 to 50 with acute COVID-19. The V and J segments used are TRBV4-1 and TRBJ1-4; TRBD1 is perhaps the D gene, given 5 matching bases. Sequencing was done on a sample of PBMCs or T cells enriched from blood (not recorded which). The CDR3 amino acid sequence is: CASSHSLLSREGTNEKLFF. The bases read TGCGCCAGCAGCCACTCCCTGTTGTCCCGGGAGGGGACTAATGAAAAACTGTTTTTT.